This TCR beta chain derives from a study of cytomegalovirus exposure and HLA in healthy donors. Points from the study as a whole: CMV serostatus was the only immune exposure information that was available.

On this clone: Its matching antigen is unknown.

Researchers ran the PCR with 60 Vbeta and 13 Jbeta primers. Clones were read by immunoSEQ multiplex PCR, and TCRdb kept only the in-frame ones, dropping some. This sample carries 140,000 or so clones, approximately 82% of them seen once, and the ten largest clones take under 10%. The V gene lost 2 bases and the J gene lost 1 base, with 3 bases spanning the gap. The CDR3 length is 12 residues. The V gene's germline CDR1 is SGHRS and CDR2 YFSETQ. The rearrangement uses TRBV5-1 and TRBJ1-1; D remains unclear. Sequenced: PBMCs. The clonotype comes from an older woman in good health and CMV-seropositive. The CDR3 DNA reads TGCGCCAGCAGCTTCCAGAACACTGAAGCTTTCTTT. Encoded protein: CASSFQNTEAFF. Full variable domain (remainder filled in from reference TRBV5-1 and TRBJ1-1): KAGVTQTPRYLIKTRGQQVTLSCSPISGHRSVSWYQQTPGQGLQFLFEYFSETQRNKGNFPGRFSGRQFSNSRSEMNVSTLELGDSALYLCASSFQNTEAFFGQGTRLTVV.